The 24 T cell receptor beta chains listed next were all sequenced from one sample in a study of shared clonotypes between healthy human individuals. The table came from immunoSEQ multiplex PCR; TCRdb's copy has only in-frame clones and leaves some out. The sample shows fewer than 500,000 clones, nearly 80% of them seen only once. The sample taken for sequencing was PBMCs. All receptors come from a woman aged 40 to 50 in good health. Some clones in this sample may be carry-over from other donors' samples.

This clone was seen a few times. Here the CDR3 DNA reads TGCAGCGTACAGAATAACCTGAACACTGAAGCTTTCTTT. Protein: CSVQNNLNTEAFF. The chain employs TRBV29-1 and TRBJ1-1; no reliable D call. V was shortened by 6 bases and J by 0 bases, with 11 bases between the two germline ends. Germline V lookup: CDR1 SQVTM, CDR2 ANQGSEA. This CDR3 contains 13 residues. The full variable domain, with the rest looked up from reference TRBV29-1 and TRBJ1-1, is SAVISQKPSRDICQRGTSLTIQCQVDSQVTMMFWYRQQPGQSLTLIATANQGSEATYESGFVIDKFPISRPNLTFSTLTVSNMSPEDSSIYLCSVQNNLNTEAFFGQGTRLTVV.

This clone was counted between two and nine times. This rearrangement joins TRBV5-1 to TRBJ1-2; 8 positions agree with TRBD1. V gave up 4 bases and J gave up 4 bases; unmatched junction bases: 3. Germline V CDR1 and CDR2: SGHRS, YFSETQ. This CDR3 region has 13 residues. Written as DNA, the CDR3 is TGCGCCAGCAGCGGACAGGGAAGCTATGGCTACACCTTC. This translates into CASSGQGSYGYTF.

The rearrangement links TRBV7-6 to TRBJ2-7, with 9 bases aligning to TRBD2. The germline V gene encodes CDR1 SGHVS and CDR2 FNYEAQ. Trimming at V came to 3 bases and at J to 2 bases, leaving 5 bases not matched to a gene. CDR3 size: 15 residues. The DNA of the CDR3 is TGTGCCAGCAGCTTCCTAGCGGGACCTACCTACGAGCAGTACTTC. Its protein is CASSFLAGPTYEQYF. Filled out from reference TRBV7-6 and TRBJ2-7, the complete variable domain reads GAGVSQSPRYKVTKRGQDVALRCDPISGHVSLYWYRQALGQGPEFLTYFNYEAQQDKSGLPNDRFSAERPEGSISTLTIQRTEQRDSAMYRCASSFLAGPTYEQYFGPGTRLTVT.

Regarding this clone: This sample also contains other DNA sequences that code for the same CDR3. The chain combines TRBV5-4 with TRBJ2-5; the D gene is possibly TRBD1 (5 bases). CDR1 is SGHNT and CDR2 is YYREEE in the germline V gene (reference sequence). V gave up 0 bases and J gave up 1 base, with 7 bases separating them. This CDR3 is built from 14 residues. The CDR3 is CASSLDRFQETQYF. CDR3 sequence (DNA): TGTGCCAGCAGCTTGGACAGGTTCCAAGAGACCCAGTACTTC.

This chain uses TRBV18 with TRBJ2-5; perhaps TRBD2 as D (5 bases). The CDR3 is 15 amino acids. Germline V gene lookup returns CDR1 KGHSH and CDR2 LQKENI. Trimming shortened V by 2 bases and J by 1 base, and 11 bases separated the two germline ends. This CDR3 is CASSPSYGIQETQYF. Here the CDR3 DNA reads TGTGCCAGCTCACCAAGTTACGGGATCCAAGAGACCCAGTACTTC. The entire variable domain, with the rest obtained from reference TRBV18 and TRBJ2-5, is as follows: NAGVMQNPRHLVRRRGQEARLRCSPMKGHSHVYWYRQLPEEGLKFMVYLQKENIIDESGMPKERFSAEFPKEGPSILRIQQVVRGDSAAYFCASSPSYGIQETQYFGPGTRLLVL.

This chain joins TRBV5-1 and TRBJ1-3; possible D gene TRBD1, 5 bases. The germline V and J ends were trimmed by 4 bases and 0 bases, with 11 bases remaining between them. The CDR3 has 15 residues. CDR1 is SGHRS, CDR2 YFSETQ, per germline. The CDR3 sequence: CASSRGAGSGNTIYF. For the CDR3, the DNA is TGCGCCAGCAGCAGGGGCGCGGGCTCTGGAAACACCATATATTTT.

V is TRBV28 and J is TRBJ1-5; D gene ambiguous. Germline V gives CDR1 MDHEN, CDR2 SYDVKM. V was pared by 7 bases and J by 6 bases, with 16 bases between. The CDR3 sequence is 14 residues long. CDR3 sequence reads: CASTQSGYGQPQHF. The CDR3 coding sequence is TGTGCCAGCACCCAGTCGGGATACGGTCAGCCCCAGCATTTT.

This rearrangement joins TRBV27 to TRBJ1-2; D is uncertain. The germline V and J ends were trimmed by 2 bases and 3 bases, with 10 bases remaining between them. The CDR3 is 14 amino acids. Germline V gives CDR1 MNHEY, CDR2 SMNVEV (reference sequence). CDR3 in amino acids: CASSLTFTDYGYTF. The CDR3 bases are TGTGCCAGCAGTTTAACGTTCACGGACTATGGCTACACCTTC.

This chain uses TRBV4-2 with TRBJ1-5, with TRBD1 matching over 7 bases. In germline, CDR1 is LGHNA, CDR2 YNFKEQ. The CDR3 spans 14 residues. V lost 3 bases to trimming and J lost 3 bases; unmatched junction nucleotides: 2. CDR3 protein: CASSHGTVNQPQHF. CDR3 sequence (DNA): TGTGCCAGCAGCCACGGGACAGTCAATCAGCCCCAGCATTTT.

The gene calls are TRBV6-1 and TRBJ2-7, with no clear D. Trimming cost V 10 bases and J 2 bases, with 9 bases left between them. The CDR3 sequence is 11 residues long. Germline CDR1 reads MNHNS; CDR2 reads SASEGT. The CDR3 protein is CAIRATYEQYF. The CDR3 DNA sequence: TGTGCCATACGGGCCACCTACGAGCAGTACTTC.

This clone appeared a few times. The chain uses TRBV28 and TRBJ1-1, with D hard to call. The CDR3 length is 12 residues. The germline CDR1 and CDR2 sequences are MDHEN and SYDVKM. V was cut by 7 bases and J by 4 bases, with 10 bases left in between. The CDR3 protein is CASISDTTEAFF. The CDR3 DNA is TGTGCCAGCATTTCTGACACCACTGAAGCTTTCTTT.

The chain is built from TRBV11-2 and TRBJ2-5; the D gene could be TRBD1 or TRBD2 (5 bases each). V was shortened by 5 bases and J by 0 bases, with 16 bases between the two germline ends. The CDR3 sequence is 16 residues long. The germline gives CDR1 SGHAT, CDR2 FQNNGV. In nucleotides, the CDR3 is TGTGCCAGCAGCCGGAGAGGGGCCTCTTACCAAGAGACCCAGTACTTC. Translated, it gives CASSRRGASYQETQYF.

The rearrangement uses TRBV6-4 and TRBJ2-3; 10 bases align to TRBD2. This CDR3 contains 16 residues. Germline V gene sequence: CDR1 MRHNA, CDR2 SNTAGT. After removal of 4 bases from V and 0 bases from J, the junction contained 4 bases not matched to a gene. In DNA, the CDR3 is TGTGCCAGCAGTGCTTGGACTAGCGGTAGCACAGATACGCAGTATTTT. It translates to CASSAWTSGSTDTQYF.

In its sample, this clone was seen once. The rearrangement joins TRBV2 to TRBJ1-4; 9 bases are a match to TRBD1. The CDR3 contains 17 residues. The junction had 16 bases not matched to a gene; V was cut back by 6 bases and J by 8 bases. The germline V gene has CDR1 SNHLY and CDR2 FYNNEI. The CDR3 spells CASREQGARGYYEKLFF. The CDR3 DNA sequence: TGTGCCAGCAGGGAACAGGGGGCGAGGGGTTATTACGAAAAACTGTTTTTT.

The chain's CDR3 is CASSSRPGHYSYNEQFF. CDR3 coding DNA: TGTGCCAGCAGCTCCCGACCAGGACACTACTCCTACAATGAGCAGTTCTTC. The V gene is TRBV7-9, the J gene TRBJ2-1; weak D call: TRBD1 (5 bases). This CDR3 spans 17 amino acids. V gave up 4 bases and J gave up 0 bases, with 16 bases separating them. Germline CDR1 and CDR2: SEHNR and FQNEAQ (reference sequence).

The gene calls are TRBV28 and TRBJ2-7, with 11 nucleotides matching TRBD2. Per the germline V gene, CDR1 is MDHEN and CDR2 is SYDVKM. The junction had 12 bases not matched to a gene; V was cut back by 5 bases and J by 0 bases. The CDR3 has 18 amino acids. The CDR3 nucleotides read TGTGCCAGCAGTCCCCCCCGTCGAACTAGCGGGAGCTCCTACGAGCAGTACTTC. This translates into CASSPPRRTSGSSYEQYF.

The genes are TRBV7-9 and TRBJ2-3; D gene uncertain. The length of the CDR3 is 13 residues. The V end was cut by 6 bases, the J end by 6 bases, with 13 bases between. Looked up from germline, CDR1 is SEHNR and CDR2 is FQNEAQ (reference sequence). CDR3 protein: CASSGEVMDTQYF. The CDR3 DNA follows: TGTGCCAGCAGTGGAGAAGTAATGGATACGCAGTATTTT.

The chain combines TRBV7-2 with TRBJ2-1, with 12 bases aligning to TRBD2. This CDR3 has 16 residues. The V segment lost 5 bases and the J segment 6 bases; nucleotides outside the gene matches: 8. Germline V lookup: CDR1 SGHTA, CDR2 FQGNSA. As DNA, the CDR3 is TGTGCCAGCAGCCCGACTAGCGGGAGCGGAGGCAATGAGCAGTTCTTC. Its protein is CASSPTSGSGGNEQFF.

This clone was counted between two and nine times. The genes are TRBV7-9 and TRBJ1-2; no reliable D call. CDR1 SEHNR and CDR2 FQNEAQ come from the germline V gene (reference sequence). V lost 5 bases and J lost 5, with 12 bases in between. CDR3 size: 13 residues. CDR3 loop: CASSRAGWYGYTF. In DNA, the CDR3 is TGTGCCAGCAGCCGGGCGGGATGGTATGGCTACACCTTC.

The chain joins TRBV5-1 to TRBJ2-1; D is uncertain. Trimming took off 0 bases at V and 0 bases at J, with 13 bases between the two ends. Germline values: CDR1 SGHRS, CDR2 YFSETQ. CDR3 length: 17 amino acids. The CDR3 protein is CASSLAVWASSYNEQFF. Here the CDR3 DNA reads TGCGCCAGCAGCTTGGCCGTGTGGGCGAGCTCCTACAATGAGCAGTTCTTC.

The chain has TRBV19 and TRBJ2-2; D is perhaps TRBD2 (7 bases). Trimming shortened V by 2 bases and J by 1 base, and 11 bases separated the two germline ends. The CDR3 consists of 16 residues. In germline, CDR1 is LNHDA, CDR2 SQIVND (reference sequence). DNA for the CDR3: TGTGCCAGTAGTATATTCGGGGGGCTGAACACCGGGGAGCTGTTTTTT. Protein sequence: CASSIFGGLNTGELFF.

J is TRBJ2-1 and V is TRBV5-6; TRBD2 might be the D (6 bases). CDR3 length: 15 amino acids. Germline-derived CDR1 and CDR2 are SGHDT and YYEEEE. The V end was cut by 0 bases, the J end by 3 bases, with 10 bases between. The CDR3 DNA reads as TGTGCCAGCAGCTTGGGGGCGCGGGACTACAATGAGCAGTTCTTC. Translating it yields CASSLGARDYNEQFF.

This chain uses TRBV7-9 with TRBJ2-7, with 7 bases matching TRBD2. The germline V gene has CDR1 SEHNR and CDR2 FQNEAQ (reference sequence). The J segment lost 5 bases and the V segment lost 4 bases, leaving 11 bases of the junction unmatched. This CDR3 has 15 residues. The CDR3 sequence: CASSSGLNLRNEQYF. The CDR3 nucleotides are TGTGCCAGCAGCTCGGGACTAAATCTCCGGAACGAGCAGTACTTC.

The V call is TRBV28, the J call TRBJ2-7, with unresolved D. V shed 0 bases and J shed 6 bases, with 3 bases lying between them. The CDR3 extends over 11 amino acids. Germline V gene data show CDR1 as MDHEN and CDR2 as SYDVKM. The CDR3 sequence: CASSLWGEQYF. The CDR3 nucleotides are TGTGCCAGCAGTTTATGGGGCGAGCAGTACTTC.